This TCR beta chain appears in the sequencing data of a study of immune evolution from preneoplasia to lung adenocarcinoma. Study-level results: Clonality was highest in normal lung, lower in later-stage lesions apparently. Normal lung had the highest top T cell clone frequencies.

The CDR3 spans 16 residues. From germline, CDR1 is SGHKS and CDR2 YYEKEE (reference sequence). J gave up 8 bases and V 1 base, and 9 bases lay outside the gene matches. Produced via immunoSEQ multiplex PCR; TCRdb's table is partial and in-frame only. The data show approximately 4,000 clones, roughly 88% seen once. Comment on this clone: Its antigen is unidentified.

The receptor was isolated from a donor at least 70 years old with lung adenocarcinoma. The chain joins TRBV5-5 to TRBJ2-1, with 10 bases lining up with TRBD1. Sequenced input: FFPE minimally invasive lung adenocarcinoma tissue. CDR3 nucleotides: TGTGCCAGCAGCTTGTGGGGACAGGGGCGGACTGATGAGCAGTTCTTC. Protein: CASSLWGQGRTDEQFF.